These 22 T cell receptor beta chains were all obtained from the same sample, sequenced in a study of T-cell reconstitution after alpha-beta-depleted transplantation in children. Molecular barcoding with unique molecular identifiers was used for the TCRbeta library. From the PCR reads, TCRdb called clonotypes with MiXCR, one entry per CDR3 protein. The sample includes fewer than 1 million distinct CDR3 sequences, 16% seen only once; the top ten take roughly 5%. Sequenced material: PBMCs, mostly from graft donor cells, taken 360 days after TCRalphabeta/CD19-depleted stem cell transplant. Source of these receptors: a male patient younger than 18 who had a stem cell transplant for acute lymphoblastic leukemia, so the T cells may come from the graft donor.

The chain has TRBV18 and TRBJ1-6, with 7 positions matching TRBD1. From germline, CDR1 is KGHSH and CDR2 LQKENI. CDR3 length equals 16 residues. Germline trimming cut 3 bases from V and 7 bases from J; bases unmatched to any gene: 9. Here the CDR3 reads CASSPYLQGYNSPLHF. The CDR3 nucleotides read TGTGCCAGCTCACCTTATCTACAGGGGTACAATTCACCCCTCCACTTT. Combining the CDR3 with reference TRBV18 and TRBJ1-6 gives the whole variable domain NAGVMQNPRHLVRRRGQEARLRCSPMKGHSHVYWYRQLPEEGLKFMVYLQKENIIDESGMPKERFSAEFPKEGPSILRIQQVVRGDSAAYFCASSPYLQGYNSPLHFGNGTRLTVT.

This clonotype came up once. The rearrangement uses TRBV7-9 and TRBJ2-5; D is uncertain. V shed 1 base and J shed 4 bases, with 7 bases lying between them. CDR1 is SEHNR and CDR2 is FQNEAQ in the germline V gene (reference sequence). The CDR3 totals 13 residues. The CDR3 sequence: CASSLVGSETQYF. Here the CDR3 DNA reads TGTGCCAGCAGCTTAGTCGGTTCAGAGACCCAGTACTTC.

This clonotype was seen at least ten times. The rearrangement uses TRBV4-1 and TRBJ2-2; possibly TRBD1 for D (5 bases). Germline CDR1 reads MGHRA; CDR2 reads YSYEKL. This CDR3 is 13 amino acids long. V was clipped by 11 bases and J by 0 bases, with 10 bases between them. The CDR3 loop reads CAGAPTNTGELFF. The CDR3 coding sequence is TGCGCCGGGGCGCCAACGAACACCGGGGAGCTGTTTTTT.

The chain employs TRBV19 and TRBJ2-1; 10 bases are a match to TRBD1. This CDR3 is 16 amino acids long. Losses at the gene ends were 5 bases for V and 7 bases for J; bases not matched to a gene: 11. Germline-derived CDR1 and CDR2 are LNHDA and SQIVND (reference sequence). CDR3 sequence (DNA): TGTGCCAGTAGTTTCTCCCGGGACAGGGGATATAATGAGCAGTTCTTC. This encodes CASSFSRDRGYNEQFF.

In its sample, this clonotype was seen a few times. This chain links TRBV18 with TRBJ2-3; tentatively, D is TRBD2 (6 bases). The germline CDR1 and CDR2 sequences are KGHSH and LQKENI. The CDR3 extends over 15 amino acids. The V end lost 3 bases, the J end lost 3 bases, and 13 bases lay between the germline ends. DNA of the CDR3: TGTGCCAGCTCACCGCGCTTCGGGGGTACAGATACGCAGTATTTT. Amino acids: CASSPRFGGTDTQYF.

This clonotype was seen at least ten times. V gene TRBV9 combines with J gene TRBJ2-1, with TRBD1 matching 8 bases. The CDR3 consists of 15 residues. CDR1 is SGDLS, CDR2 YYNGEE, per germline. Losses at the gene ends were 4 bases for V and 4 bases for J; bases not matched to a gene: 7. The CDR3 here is CASSPTGERYNEQFF. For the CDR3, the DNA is TGTGCCAGCAGCCCGACAGGGGAAAGGTACAATGAGCAGTTCTTC. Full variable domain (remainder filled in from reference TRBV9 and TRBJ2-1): DSGVTQTPKHLITATGQRVTLRCSPRSGDLSVYWYQQSLDQGLQFLIQYYNGEERAKGNILERFSAQQFPDLHSELNLSSLELGDSALYFCASSPTGERYNEQFFGPGTRLTVL.

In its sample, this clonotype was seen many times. The CDR3 reads CATSRGRGGYNSPLHF. The CDR3 DNA follows: TGTGCCACCAGCAGAGGCCGCGGTGGGTATAATTCACCCCTCCACTTT. V usage is TRBV15 and J usage is TRBJ1-6; no firm D call. Trimming took 1 base from V and 4 from J, leaving 11 bases between them. Germline CDR1 LNHNV, CDR2 YYDKDF (reference sequence). There are 16 residues in the CDR3.

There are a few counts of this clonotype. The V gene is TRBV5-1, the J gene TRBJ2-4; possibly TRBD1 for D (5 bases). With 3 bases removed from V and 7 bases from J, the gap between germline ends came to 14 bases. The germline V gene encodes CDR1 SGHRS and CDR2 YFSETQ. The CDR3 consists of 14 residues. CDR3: CASSSVQGANIQYF. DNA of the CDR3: TGCGCCAGCAGCTCTGTCCAAGGGGCCAACATTCAGTACTTC.

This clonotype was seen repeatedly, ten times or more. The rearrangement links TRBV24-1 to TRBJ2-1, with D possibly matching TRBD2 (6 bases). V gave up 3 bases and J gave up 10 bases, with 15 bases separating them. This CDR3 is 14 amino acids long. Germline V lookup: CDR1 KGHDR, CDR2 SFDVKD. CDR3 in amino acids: CATSDPRRGYEQFF. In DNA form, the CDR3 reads TGTGCCACCAGTGATCCTCGGAGGGGCTACGAGCAGTTCTTC.

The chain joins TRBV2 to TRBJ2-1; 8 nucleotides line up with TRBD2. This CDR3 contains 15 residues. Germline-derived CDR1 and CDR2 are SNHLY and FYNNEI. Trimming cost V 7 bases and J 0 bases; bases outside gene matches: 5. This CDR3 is CASTSGLSSYNEQFF. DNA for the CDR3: TGTGCCAGCACTAGCGGGCTCAGCTCCTACAATGAGCAGTTCTTC.

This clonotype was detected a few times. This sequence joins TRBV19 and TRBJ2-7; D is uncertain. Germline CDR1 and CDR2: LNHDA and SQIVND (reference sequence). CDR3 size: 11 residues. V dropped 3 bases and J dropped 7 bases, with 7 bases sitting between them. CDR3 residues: CASSIGREQYF. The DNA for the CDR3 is TGTGCCAGTAGTATTGGCCGGGAGCAGTACTTC. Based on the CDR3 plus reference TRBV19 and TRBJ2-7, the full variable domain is DGGITQSPKYLFRKEGQNVTLSCEQNLNHDAMYWYRQDPGQGLRLIYYSQIVNDFQKGDIAEGYSVSREKKESFPLTVTSAQKNPTAFYLCASSIGREQYFGPGTRLTVT.

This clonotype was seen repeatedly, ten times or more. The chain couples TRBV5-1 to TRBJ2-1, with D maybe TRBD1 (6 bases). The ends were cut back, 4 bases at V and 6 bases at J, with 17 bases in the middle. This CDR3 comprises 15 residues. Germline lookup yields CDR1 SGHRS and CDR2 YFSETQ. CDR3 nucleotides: TGCGCCAGCAGCATACAGCAGGGGCCCCGCAATGAGCAGTTCTTC. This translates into CASSIQQGPRNEQFF.

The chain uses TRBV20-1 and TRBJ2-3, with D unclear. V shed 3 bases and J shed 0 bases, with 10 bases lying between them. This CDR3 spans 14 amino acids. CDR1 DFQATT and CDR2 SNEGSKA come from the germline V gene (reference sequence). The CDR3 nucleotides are TGCAGTGCTAGTCTGGGCCTCAGCACAGATACGCAGTATTTT. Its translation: CSASLGLSTDTQYF.

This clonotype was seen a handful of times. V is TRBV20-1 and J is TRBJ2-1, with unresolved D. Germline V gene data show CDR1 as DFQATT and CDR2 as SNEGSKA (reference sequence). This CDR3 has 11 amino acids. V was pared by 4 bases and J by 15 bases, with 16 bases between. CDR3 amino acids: CSATDPYLRFF. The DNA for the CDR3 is TGCAGTGCTACCGACCCGTATTTGCGGTTCTTC.

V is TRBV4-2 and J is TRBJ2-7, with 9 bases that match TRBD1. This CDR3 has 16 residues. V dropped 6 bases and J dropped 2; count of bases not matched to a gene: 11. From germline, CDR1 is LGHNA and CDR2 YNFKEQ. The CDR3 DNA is TGTGCCAGCAGTCTTGTCCCGGGACAGGGTACCTACGAGCAGTACTTC. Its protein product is CASSLVPGQGTYEQYF.

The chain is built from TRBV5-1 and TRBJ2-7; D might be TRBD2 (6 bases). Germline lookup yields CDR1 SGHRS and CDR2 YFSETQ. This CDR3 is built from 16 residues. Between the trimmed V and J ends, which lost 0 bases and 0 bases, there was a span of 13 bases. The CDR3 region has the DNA TGCGCCAGCAGCTTGGTATCGGGGGTTAGCTCCTACGAGCAGTACTTC. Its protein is CASSLVSGVSSYEQYF.

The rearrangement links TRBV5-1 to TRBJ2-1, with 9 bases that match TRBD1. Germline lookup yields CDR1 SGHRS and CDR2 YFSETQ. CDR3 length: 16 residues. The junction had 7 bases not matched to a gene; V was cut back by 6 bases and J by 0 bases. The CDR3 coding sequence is TGCGCCAGCACCCCCGGGACAGGGAGCTCCTACAATGAGCAGTTCTTC. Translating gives CASTPGTGSSYNEQFF.

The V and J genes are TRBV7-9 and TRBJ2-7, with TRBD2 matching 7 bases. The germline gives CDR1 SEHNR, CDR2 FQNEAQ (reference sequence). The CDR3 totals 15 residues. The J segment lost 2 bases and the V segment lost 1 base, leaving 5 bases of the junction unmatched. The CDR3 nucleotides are TGTGCCAGCAGCTTAGGCGCTAGCGGAGCCTACGAGCAGTACTTC. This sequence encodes CASSLGASGAYEQYF.

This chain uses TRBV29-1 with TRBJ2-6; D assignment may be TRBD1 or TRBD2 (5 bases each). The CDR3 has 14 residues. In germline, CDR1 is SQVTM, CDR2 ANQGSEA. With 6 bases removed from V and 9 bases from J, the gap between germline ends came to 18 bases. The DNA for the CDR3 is TGCAGCGTCTCGGGACCCTATGGACTCAACGTCCTGACTTTC. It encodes CSVSGPYGLNVLTF.

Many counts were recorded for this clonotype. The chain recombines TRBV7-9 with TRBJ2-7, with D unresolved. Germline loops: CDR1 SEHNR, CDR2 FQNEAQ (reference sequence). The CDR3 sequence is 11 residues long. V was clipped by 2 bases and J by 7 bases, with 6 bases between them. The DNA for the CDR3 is TGTGCCAGCAGCTTATTCGCAGAGCAGTACTTC. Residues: CASSLFAEQYF.

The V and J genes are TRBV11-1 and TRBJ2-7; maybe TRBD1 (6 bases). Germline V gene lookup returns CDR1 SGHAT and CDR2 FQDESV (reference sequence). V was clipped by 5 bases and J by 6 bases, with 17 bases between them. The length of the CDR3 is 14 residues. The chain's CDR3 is CASSPDSVRIEQYF. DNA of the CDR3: TGTGCCAGCAGCCCGGACAGTGTGAGGATCGAGCAGTACTTC. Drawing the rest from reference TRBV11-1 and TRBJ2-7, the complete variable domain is EAEVAQSPRYKITEKSQAVAFWCDPISGHATLYWYRQILGQGPELLVQFQDESVVDDSQLPKDRFSAERLKGVDSTLKIQPAELGDSAMYLCASSPDSVRIEQYFGPGTRLTVT.

CDR3 region: CASSPITGEQFF. In DNA, the CDR3 is TGTGCCAGCAGCCCCATAACCGGTGAGCAGTTCTTC. V usage is TRBV7-3 and J usage is TRBJ2-1; the D is unclear. The CDR3 contains 12 residues. From germline, CDR1 is SGHTA and CDR2 FQGTGA. Trimming pared 5 bases from V and 9 bases from J, leaving 11 bases between. The full variable domain, rest sourced from reference TRBV7-3 and TRBJ2-1, is GAGVSQTPSNKVTEKGKYVELRCDPISGHTALYWYRQSLGQGPEFLIYFQGTGAADDSGLPNDRFFAVRPEGSVSTLKIQRTERGDSAVYLCASSPITGEQFFGPGTRLTVL.